Below are 8 T cell receptor beta chains sequenced from a single sample in a study of type 1 regulatory T cells. From the reads, TCRdb called clonotypes with MiXCR, one entry per CDR3 protein. Altogether about 23,000 distinct CDR3 sequences are present, roughly 45% being singletons, with the ten largest covering 4.8%. These receptors' antigens are unknown. Input material: cultured T cells, either the whole culture or a sorted T cell fraction (not recorded which). These TCRs come from a human donor in good health.

This clonotype was seen a handful of times. J is TRBJ2-2 and V is TRBV5-1; perhaps D is TRBD1 or TRBD2 (5 bases each). The CDR3 runs 14 residues. With 7 bases removed from V and 6 bases from J, the gap between germline ends came to 16 bases. Germline V gives CDR1 SGHRS, CDR2 YFSETQ. CDR3 loop: CASYQPGPAGELFF. The CDR3 DNA reads as TGCGCCAGCTACCAACCGGGGCCGGCCGGGGAGCTGTTTTTT.

The CDR3 spells CASGKGGLGNTEAFF. CDR3 in DNA: TGTGCCAGCGGAAAGGGGGGGCTCGGGAACACTGAAGCTTTCTTT. V gene TRBV27 combines with J gene TRBJ1-1; D may be TRBD1 (6 bases). Deletions cut 8 bases from V and 1 base from J, with 17 bases between. Germline loops: CDR1 MNHEY, CDR2 SMNVEV (reference sequence). CDR3 size: 15 residues.

The chain couples TRBV7-9 to TRBJ2-4, with TRBD2 as a possible D gene (6 bases). The CDR3 is 15 residues long. Germline V gene lookup returns CDR1 SEHNR and CDR2 FQNEAQ (reference sequence). Trimming cost V 5 bases and J 2 bases, with 13 bases left between them. DNA for the CDR3: TGTGCCAGCAGCCTCATGGAGGGACCCAAAAACATTCAGTACTTC. Encoded protein: CASSLMEGPKNIQYF.

The table lists this clonotype with a few counts. The CDR3 bases are TGCGCCAGCGCGGGGGTGCCTATGCAGACCCAGTACTTC. Protein: CASAGVPMQTQYF. This sequence joins TRBV5-1 and TRBJ2-5, with TRBD2 identical over 7 bases. This CDR3 has 13 residues. Losses at the gene ends were 7 bases for V and 6 bases for J; bases not matched to a gene: 9. Germline CDR1 and CDR2: SGHRS and YFSETQ.

The table lists this clonotype with a few counts. The CDR3 protein is CATSRVAGITDTQYF. The CDR3 DNA is TGTGCCACCAGCAGAGTGGCGGGGATCACAGATACGCAGTATTTT. The J gene is TRBJ2-3, the V gene TRBV15; tentative D call: TRBD2 (6 bases). V lost 1 base to trimming and J lost 2 bases, with 10 bases between them. Germline V gives CDR1 LNHNV, CDR2 YYDKDF (reference sequence). The CDR3 is 15 amino acids.

This clonotype was seen more than once but under ten times. V and J are TRBV6-1 and TRBJ1-2, with D possibly TRBD1 on 5 matching bases. This CDR3 contains 15 residues. V gave up 8 bases and J gave up 4 bases, with 20 bases separating them. Germline V gene data show CDR1 as MNHNS and CDR2 as SASEGT. CDR3 protein: CASVQPRGRFYGYTF. The CDR3 DNA sequence: TGTGCCAGCGTCCAACCAAGGGGACGTTTCTATGGCTACACCTTC.

The chain is built from TRBV7-2 and TRBJ2-1; D not certain. The germline CDR1 and CDR2 sequences are SGHTA and FQGNSA. V dropped 5 bases and J dropped 5 bases, with 16 bases sitting between them. CDR3 size: 15 residues. The CDR3 loop reads CASSQMGNGNNEQFF. The CDR3 nucleotides are TGTGCCAGCAGCCAAATGGGGAACGGTAACAATGAGCAGTTCTTC.

The V and J genes are TRBV18 and TRBJ2-7; D is ambiguous. The germline gives CDR1 KGHSH, CDR2 LQKENI. The CDR3 totals 16 residues. With 3 bases removed from V and 5 bases from J, the gap between germline ends came to 20 bases. The CDR3 coding sequence is TGTGCCAGCTCACCTCAAGGAAGGATCACTTGGGACGAGCAGTACTTC. This gives the protein CASSPQGRITWDEQYF.